A single sample is the source of the 21 T cell receptor beta chains below, sequenced in a study of T cells in tumors after PD-1 blockade. This table comes from immunoSEQ multiplex PCR, and its TCRdb copy is limited to in-frame clones, with some not included. The data show 45,000 to 50,000 clones, under 85% seen once. The material sequenced was PBMCs, taken before anti-PD-1 therapy. All receptors come from a human donor with advanced basal cell or squamous cell carcinoma (not recorded which).

This clone was found a few times. The CDR3 region has the DNA TGTGCCAGCAGCCCCGGACTGTCCTATGGCTACACCTTC. It codes for CASSPGLSYGYTF. J is TRBJ1-2 and V is TRBV3-1 (or the pseudogene TRBV3-2); D call uncertain. CDR1 LGHDT and CDR2 YNNKEL come from the germline V gene (reference sequence). Trimming took off 4 bases at V and 4 bases at J, with 10 bases between the two ends. This CDR3 region has 13 residues.

A single count supports this clone. The V call is TRBV7-6, the J call TRBJ1-2, with D possibly being TRBD1 (5 bases). Trimming removed 5 bases at V and 4 bases at J, with 11 bases between. The germline V gene encodes CDR1 SGHVS and CDR2 FNYEAQ. This CDR3 has 13 residues. This CDR3 reads CASSPGTLYGYTF. The DNA of the CDR3 is TGTGCCAGCAGCCCCGGGACGCTCTATGGCTACACCTTC.

This chain joins TRBV3-1 (or the pseudogene TRBV3-2) and TRBJ1-3; D is possibly TRBD1 (6 bases). CDR1 and CDR2 from the germline V gene are LGHDT and YNNKEL (reference sequence). Trimming left V 0 bases short and J 4 bases short, with 10 bases between. This CDR3 is 15 amino acids long. The CDR3 DNA reads TGTGCCAGCAGCCAAGATGGGGGCGCCGGAAACACCATATATTTT. It yields the protein CASSQDGGAGNTIYF.

This clone was seen a handful of times. This rearrangement joins TRBV5-8 to TRBJ1-6; D uncertain. The length of the CDR3 is 13 residues. Trimming pared 0 bases from V and 4 bases from J, leaving 2 bases between. The germline V gene has CDR1 SGHTS and CDR2 YDEGEE. The CDR3 reads CASSLGYNSPLHF. The CDR3 DNA is TGTGCCAGCAGCTTGGGGTATAATTCACCCCTCCACTTT. The whole variable domain, filled in from reference TRBV5-8 and TRBJ1-6, reads EAGVTQSPTHLIKTRGQQATLRCSPISGHTSVYWYQQALGLGLQFLLWYDEGEERNRGNFPPRFSGRQFPNYSSELNVNALELEDSALYLCASSLGYNSPLHFGNGTRLTVT.

The chain employs TRBV12-3 or TRBV12-4 and TRBJ2-7; unclear D gene. The germline V and J ends were trimmed by 5 bases and 0 bases, with 8 bases remaining between them. The CDR3 loop spans 13 amino acids. The CDR3 protein is CASSVVSSYEQYF. In DNA form, the CDR3 reads TGTGCCAGCAGTGTGGTTAGCTCCTACGAGCAGTACTTC.

J is TRBJ1-3 and V is TRBV5-1, with D perhaps matching TRBD1 (5 bases). There are 16 residues in the CDR3. Trimming removed 0 bases at V and 0 bases at J, with 10 bases between. The V gene's germline CDR1 is SGHRS and CDR2 YFSETQ. Here the CDR3 reads CASSLAGTFSGNTIYF. CDR3 nucleotides: TGCGCCAGCAGCTTGGCCGGGACCTTCTCTGGAAACACCATATATTTT.

This clone came up once. The V and J genes are TRBV28 and TRBJ1-5; 7 bases line up with TRBD1. The junction had 8 bases not matched to a gene; V was cut back by 5 bases and J by 4 bases. CDR3 length: 15 residues. The germline V gene encodes CDR1 MDHEN and CDR2 SYDVKM. The CDR3 region has the DNA TGTGCCAGCAGTATACCCGGGACAGCAAATCAGCCCCAGCATTTT. It encodes CASSIPGTANQPQHF. Complete variable domain (other parts from reference TRBV28 and TRBJ1-5): DVKVTQSSRYLVKRTGEKVFLECVQDMDHENMFWYRQDPGLGLRLIYFSYDVKMKEKGDIPEGYSVSREKKERFSLILESASTNQTSMYLCASSIPGTANQPQHFGDGTRLSIL.

The chain links TRBV27 to TRBJ2-2, with D perhaps TRBD2 (6 bases). The V gene lost 7 bases and the J gene lost 1 base, with 13 bases spanning the gap. Germline V gene sequence: CDR1 MNHEY, CDR2 SMNVEV (reference sequence). There are 15 residues in the CDR3. The CDR3 DNA reads TGTGCCAGCACTAGTCGGAGGGAGAACACCGGGGAGCTGTTTTTT. Translated, it gives CASTSRRENTGELFF.

The chain couples TRBV5-1 to TRBJ2-7, with TRBD1 matching 8 bases. The CDR3 contains 13 residues. Losses at the gene ends were 4 bases for V and 3 bases for J; bases not matched to a gene: 3. Germline V gives CDR1 SGHRS, CDR2 YFSETQ. CDR3 region: CASSLGTGYEQYF. The DNA of the CDR3 is TGCGCCAGCAGCCTAGGGACAGGCTACGAGCAGTACTTC.

This sequence joins TRBV6-6 and TRBJ2-2; tentatively, D is TRBD1 or TRBD2 (5 bases each). The CDR3 has 15 amino acids. CDR1 MNHNY and CDR2 SVGAGI come from the germline V gene (reference sequence). The V gene lost 5 bases and the J gene lost 0 bases, with 10 bases spanning the gap. The CDR3 sequence: CASSDGTANTGELFF. Written as DNA, the CDR3 is TGTGCCAGCAGTGACGGGACGGCGAACACCGGGGAGCTGTTTTTT.

J is TRBJ1-6 and V is TRBV6-5; a weak D match, TRBD1 (5 bases). Trimming removed 6 bases from V and 7 bases from J, with 16 bases in between. The CDR3 contains 15 residues. The germline V gene has CDR1 MNHEY and CDR2 SVGAGI. CDR3 bases: TGTGCCAGCAGCTCACCCGGGACGGAGAATTCACCCCTCCACTTT. Translated, it gives CASSSPGTENSPLHF.

This rearrangement joins TRBV4-1 to TRBJ1-2, with D hard to call. Per germline, CDR1 MGHRA and CDR2 YSYEKL. V shed 0 bases and J shed 6 bases, with 17 bases lying between them. The CDR3 runs to 16 residues. The CDR3 DNA reads TGCGCCAGCAGCCAAGATCAAACCGGCCTCCAGGATGGCTACACCTTC. It is translated as CASSQDQTGLQDGYTF.

V and J are TRBV5-5 and TRBJ1-1; a weak D match, TRBD1 (5 bases). Germline V gene data show CDR1 as SGHKS and CDR2 as YYEKEE (reference sequence). CDR3 length equals 15 residues. The V and J ends lost 4 bases and 7 bases respectively, with 20 bases between them. The CDR3 reads CASSRVVGDGGEAFF. The CDR3 DNA is TGTGCCAGCAGCCGAGTGGTGGGGGATGGCGGTGAAGCTTTCTTT. The full variable domain, in which reference TRBV5-5 and TRBJ1-1 provide the parts outside the CDR3, is DAGVTQSPTHLIKTRGQQVTLRCSPISGHKSVSWYQQVLGQGPQFIFQYYEKEERGRGNFPDRFSARQFPNYSSELNVNALLLGDSALYLCASSRVVGDGGEAFFGQGTRLTVV.

The DNA of the CDR3 is TGTGCCAGCAGCCAGGGTGCATCTGGGGCCAACGTCCTGACTTTC. Its translation is CASSQGASGANVLTF. The chain recombines TRBV7-7 with TRBJ2-6, with D tentatively TRBD1 (5 bases). Germline V gives CDR1 SSHAT, CDR2 FNYEAQ (reference sequence). CDR3 length: 15 residues. The V and J ends lost 5 bases and 1 base respectively, with 9 bases between them.

The genes are TRBV6-5 and TRBJ1-5; D is undetermined. This CDR3 has 14 residues. V dropped 7 bases and J dropped 0 bases, with 10 bases sitting between them. Germline CDR1 reads MNHEY; CDR2 reads SVGAGI. In nucleotides, the CDR3 is TGTGCCAGCATTCGAACAAATAGCAATCAGCCCCAGCATTTT. Translating gives CASIRTNSNQPQHF.

The J gene is TRBJ2-1, the V gene TRBV4-2; 8 bases match TRBD2. Unmatched junction bases numbered 8, after V lost 1 base and J lost 6 bases. The CDR3 totals 16 residues. CDR1 is LGHNA, CDR2 YNFKEQ, per germline. The CDR3 sequence is CASSQVPGGRSNEQFF. The CDR3, as DNA: TGTGCCAGCAGCCAAGTACCTGGCGGGAGGAGCAATGAGCAGTTCTTC.

V gene TRBV7-2 combines with J gene TRBJ2-3, with 10 bases matching TRBD2. The germline gives CDR1 SGHTA, CDR2 FQGNSA. This CDR3 contains 15 residues. V shed 4 bases, J shed 8 bases, and the junction held 9 bases outside the gene matches. The CDR3 is CASSWSGTSEITQYF. The CDR3 DNA reads TGTGCCAGCAGCTGGTCCGGGACTAGCGAGATTACGCAGTATTTT.

The rearrangement joins TRBV19 to TRBJ1-3; D ambiguous. The V and J ends lost 9 bases and 0 bases respectively, with 15 bases between them. CDR3 length equals 15 residues. CDR1 LNHDA and CDR2 SQIVND come from the germline V gene (reference sequence). DNA for the CDR3: TGTGCCAGCACGCGAGACCGTAACTCTGGAAACACCATATATTTT. This gives the protein CASTRDRNSGNTIYF.

The chain employs TRBV7-8 and TRBJ1-5, with 10 positions matching TRBD1. CDR3 size: 15 residues. V was clipped by 5 bases and J by 4 bases; unmatched bases: 5. The germline V gene has CDR1 SGHVS and CDR2 FQNEAQ. CDR3 DNA sequence: TGTGCCAGCAGCATACCGGGACAGGGGAATCAGCCCCAGCATTTT. Residues: CASSIPGQGNQPQHF.

This clone was detected once. The gene calls are TRBV7-8 and TRBJ1-2; tentatively, D is TRBD1 (5 bases). The V end was cut by 5 bases, the J end by 4 bases, with 17 bases between. This CDR3 is 15 amino acids long. Germline CDR1 SGHVS, CDR2 FQNEAQ. CDR3 protein: CASSGAVGPGYGYTF. CDR3 nucleotide sequence: TGTGCCAGCAGCGGAGCCGTGGGACCCGGCTATGGCTACACCTTC.

The chain is built from TRBV2 and TRBJ2-7; TRBD1 might be the D (5 bases). Germline values: CDR1 SNHLY, CDR2 FYNNEI. This CDR3 comprises 11 residues. Trimming shortened V by 3 bases and J by 6 bases, and 6 bases separated the two germline ends. This CDR3 reads CASSDRAEQYF. The CDR3 DNA reads TGTGCCAGCAGTGACAGGGCCGAGCAGTACTTC.